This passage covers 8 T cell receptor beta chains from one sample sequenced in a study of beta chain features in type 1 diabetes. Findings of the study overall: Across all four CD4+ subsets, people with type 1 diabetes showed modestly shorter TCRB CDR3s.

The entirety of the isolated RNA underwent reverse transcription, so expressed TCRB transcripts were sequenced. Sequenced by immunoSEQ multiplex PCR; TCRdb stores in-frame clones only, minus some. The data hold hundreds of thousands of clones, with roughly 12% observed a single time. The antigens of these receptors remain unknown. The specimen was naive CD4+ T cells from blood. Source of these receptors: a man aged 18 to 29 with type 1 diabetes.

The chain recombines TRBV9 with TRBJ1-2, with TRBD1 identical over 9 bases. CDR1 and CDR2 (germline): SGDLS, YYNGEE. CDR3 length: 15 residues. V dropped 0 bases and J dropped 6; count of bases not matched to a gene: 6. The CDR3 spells CASSVDGTGSNGYTF. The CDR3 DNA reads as TGTGCCAGCAGCGTAGACGGGACAGGGTCGAATGGCTACACCTTC.

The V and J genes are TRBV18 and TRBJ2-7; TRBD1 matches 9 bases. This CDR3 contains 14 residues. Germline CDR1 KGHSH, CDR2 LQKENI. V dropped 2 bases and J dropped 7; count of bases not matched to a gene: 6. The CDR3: CASSPTGQGGEQYF. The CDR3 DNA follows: TGTGCCAGCTCACCAACGGGACAGGGCGGGGAGCAGTACTTC.

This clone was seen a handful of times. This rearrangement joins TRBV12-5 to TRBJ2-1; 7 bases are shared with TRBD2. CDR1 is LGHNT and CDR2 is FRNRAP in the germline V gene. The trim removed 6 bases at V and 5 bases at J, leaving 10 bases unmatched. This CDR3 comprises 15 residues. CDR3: CASGTPSGENNEQFF. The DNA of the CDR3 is TGTGCTAGTGGCACTCCCAGCGGGGAAAACAATGAGCAGTTCTTC.

This chain's CDR3 is CASGGAENQPQHF. The DNA for the CDR3 is TGTGCCAGCGGGGGGGCAGAAAATCAGCCCCAGCATTTT. The chain couples TRBV2 to TRBJ1-5; the D gene is possibly TRBD1 (6 bases). CDR1 SNHLY and CDR2 FYNNEI come from the germline V gene. The CDR3 loop spans 13 amino acids. Trimming took 8 bases from V and 4 from J, leaving 12 bases between them.

The CDR3 loop is CASSRVAGAPSTDTQYF. In DNA form, the CDR3 reads TGTGCCAGCAGCCGGGTAGCGGGGGCCCCCTCCACAGATACGCAGTATTTT. The chain carries TRBV27 and TRBJ2-3; 9 bases agree with TRBD2. CDR1 and CDR2 (germline): MNHEY, SMNVEV (reference sequence). V lost 6 bases, J lost 2 bases, and 12 bases stayed unmatched. The CDR3 runs 17 residues.

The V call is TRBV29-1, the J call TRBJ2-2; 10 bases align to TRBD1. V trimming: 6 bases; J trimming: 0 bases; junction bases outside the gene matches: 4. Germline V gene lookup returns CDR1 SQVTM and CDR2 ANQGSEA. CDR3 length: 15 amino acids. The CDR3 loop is CSVDRGPANTGELFF. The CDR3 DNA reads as TGCAGCGTCGACAGGGGGCCCGCGAACACCGGGGAGCTGTTTTTT.

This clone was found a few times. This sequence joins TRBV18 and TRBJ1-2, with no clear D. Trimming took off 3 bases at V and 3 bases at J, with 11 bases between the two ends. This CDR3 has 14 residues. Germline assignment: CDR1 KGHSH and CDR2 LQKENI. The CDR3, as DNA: TGTGCCAGCTCACCCCCGGGCTGGGACTATGGCTACACCTTC. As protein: CASSPPGWDYGYTF.

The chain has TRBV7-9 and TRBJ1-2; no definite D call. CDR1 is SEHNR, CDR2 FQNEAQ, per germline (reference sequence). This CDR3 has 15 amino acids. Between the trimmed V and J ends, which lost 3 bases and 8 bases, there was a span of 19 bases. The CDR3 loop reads CASSLGNKGSGGYTF. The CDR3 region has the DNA TGTGCCAGCAGCTTGGGGAATAAGGGTTCGGGAGGCTACACCTTC.